Presented here are 27 T cell receptor beta chains from one specimen sequenced in a study of regulatory T cells in long-lasting Graves disease. For TCR beta, libraries came from iRepertoire HTBI primers and Arm-PCR of CDR3 regions. In TCRdb, the multiplex PCR reads were re-called with MiXCR into one record per CDR3 protein. The top ten clones hold about 23% of a sample with about 420,000 distinct CDR3 sequences, about 15% of them seen once. Stated time point: newly diagnosed GD, antithyroid drugs for less than 3 months. With RNA extracted from PBMCs as input, the TCR library was made. The same specimen was also included in a second study, on T cells in Graves' hyperthyroidism and ophthalmopathy.

Material: peripheral blood mononuclear cells (PBMCs), obtained at new diagnosis, from a patient treated with antithyroid drugs. The source is a woman in her late teens or twenties with Graves disease.

This clonotype was observed many times. The rearrangement links TRBV7-2 to TRBJ2-1, with D possibly TRBD1 on 5 matching bases. Germline V CDR1 and CDR2: SGHTA, FQGNSA. V lost 3 bases and J 8 bases, leaving 11 bases between the germline ends. The CDR3 consists of 13 residues. The CDR3 DNA is TGTGCCAGCAGCTTTAACCAGGGCTATGAGCAGTTCTTC. Encoded protein: CASSFNQGYEQFF.

This clonotype was seen more than once but under ten times. This chain links TRBV29-1 with TRBJ1-1, with no clear D. The CDR3 is made up of 12 amino acids. V was shortened by 0 bases and J by 7 bases, with 9 bases between the two germline ends. Germline CDR1 reads SQVTM; CDR2 reads ANQGSEA. Here the CDR3 DNA reads TGCAGCGTTGAAGATGCCGGGATTGAAGCTTTCTTT. Protein: CSVEDAGIEAFF.

J is TRBJ1-4 and V is TRBV3-1, with D perhaps matching TRBD1 (5 bases). With 0 bases removed from V and 2 bases from J, the gap between germline ends came to 16 bases. Germline values: CDR1 LGHDT, CDR2 YNNKEL (reference sequence). CDR3 length: 18 amino acids. The CDR3 loop is CASSQEVRGSGTNEKLFF. The CDR3 nucleotides are TGTGCCAGCAGCCAAGAGGTTCGGGGGTCGGGGACTAATGAAAAACTGTTTTTT. The full variable domain, its missing parts supplied by reference TRBV3-1 and TRBJ1-4, is DTAVSQTPKYLVTQMGNDKSIKCEQNLGHDTMYWYKQDSKKFLKIMFSYNNKELIINETVPNRFSPKSPDKAHLNLHINSLELGDSAVYFCASSQEVRGSGTNEKLFFGSGTQLSVL.

This clonotype was observed many times. This chain links TRBV20-1 with TRBJ2-3; 7 bases match TRBD2. Trimming cost V 6 bases and J 2 bases; bases outside gene matches: 8. There are 14 residues in the CDR3. CDR1 is DFQATT and CDR2 is SNEGSKA in the germline V gene (reference sequence). CDR3 nucleotides: TGCAGTGCAAACGGGAGGCGCCTCACAGATACGCAGTATTTT. Translating gives CSANGRRLTDTQYF.

This clonotype was counted between two and nine times. V is TRBV6-5 and J is TRBJ2-7, with D perhaps matching TRBD2 (6 bases). Looked up from germline, CDR1 is MNHEY and CDR2 is SVGAGI. Trimming removed 0 bases at V and 0 bases at J, with 18 bases between. The CDR3 loop spans 18 amino acids. CDR3 loop: CASSYSSGQHTLSYEQYF. The CDR3 region has the DNA TGTGCCAGCAGTTACTCGAGCGGGCAGCATACCCTCTCCTACGAGCAGTACTTC.

The chain uses TRBV6-1 and TRBJ2-2, with 9 bases matching TRBD2. The CDR3 totals 15 residues. V gave up 6 bases and J gave up 4 bases; unmatched junction bases: 6. CDR1 and CDR2 (germline): MNHNS, SASEGT. CDR3 DNA: TGTGCCAGCAGGATAGCGGGAGAAGGCACCGGGGAGCTGTTTTTT. Amino acid sequence: CASRIAGEGTGELFF.

There are a few counts of this clonotype. The chain couples TRBV19 to TRBJ1-3; D may be TRBD1 (5 bases). V lost 6 bases and J 2 bases, leaving 11 bases between the germline ends. CDR1 and CDR2 (germline): LNHDA, SQIVND (reference sequence). This CDR3 spans 14 amino acids. CDR3 bases: TGTGCCAGTAGAGTGTGGGGCGCTGGAAACACCATATATTTT. It translates to CASRVWGAGNTIYF. Looking up the rest from reference TRBV19 and TRBJ1-3 gives the full variable domain: DGGITQSPKYLFRKEGQNVTLSCEQNLNHDAMYWYRQDPGQGLRLIYYSQIVNDFQKGDIAEGYSVSREKKESFPLTVTSAQKNPTAFYLCASRVWGAGNTIYFGEGSWLTVV.

The chain has TRBV15 and TRBJ2-4; D uncertain. Deletions cut 0 bases from V and 9 bases from J, with 6 bases between. This CDR3 is 12 amino acids long. From germline, CDR1 is LNHNV and CDR2 YYDKDF (reference sequence). CDR3 bases: TGTGCCACCAGCAGAGATTTTGGCATTCAGTACTTC. Its translation: CATSRDFGIQYF.

This clonotype occurred a few times. A far larger clone is off by one base, so a read error is likely. The chain uses TRBV28 and TRBJ2-7; 11 positions agree with TRBD2. Germline CDR1 MDHEN, CDR2 SYDVKM. This CDR3 has 15 residues. J lost 7 bases, V lost 5 bases, and 10 bases had no gene match. The CDR3 DNA reads as TGTGCCAGCAGTCGTTTAGCGGGAGGGGTCAATGAGCAGTACTTC. Translated, it gives CASSRLAGGVNEQYF. Looking up the rest from reference TRBV28 and TRBJ2-7 gives the full variable domain: DVKVTQSSRYLVKRTGEKVFLECVQDMDHENMFWYRQDPGLGLRLIYFSYDVKMKEKGDIPEGYSVSREKKERFSLILESASTNQTSMYLCASSRLAGGVNEQYFGPGTRLTVT.

The gene calls are TRBV7-2 and TRBJ2-1; TRBD2 matches 12 bases. The CDR3 loop spans 17 amino acids. V was pared by 5 bases and J by 4 bases, with 9 bases of the junction left unmatched. Looked up from germline, CDR1 is SGHTA and CDR2 is FQGNSA. CDR3 amino acids: CASSTERGTSGYNEQFF. In DNA form, the CDR3 reads TGTGCCAGCAGCACAGAGAGGGGGACTAGCGGGTACAATGAGCAGTTCTTC.

This clonotype was picked up a small number of times. This may arise from a read error, as a much more abundant clone is one base away. The chain uses TRBV28 and TRBJ1-1, with D uncertain. Germline CDR1 and CDR2: MDHEN and SYDVKM. The V gene lost 8 bases and the J gene lost 4 bases, with 20 bases spanning the gap. The CDR3 runs to 15 residues. The CDR3 DNA reads TGTGCCAGCGGTCCCCCGGGAGGGAGCGGCACTGAAGCTTTCTTT. Protein: CASGPPGGSGTEAFF.

This clonotype was observed many times. The V and J genes are TRBV12-3 or TRBV12-4 and TRBJ2-3; no clear D gene. Trimming pared 5 bases from V and 0 bases from J, leaving 12 bases between. The CDR3 runs 15 residues. CDR3 sequence (DNA): TGTGCCAGCAGTCCAGTGGGTTCTAGCACAGATACGCAGTATTTT. Amino acid sequence: CASSPVGSSTDTQYF.

The rearrangement links TRBV24-1 to TRBJ1-6; maybe TRBD1 (5 bases). Trimming stripped 9 bases from V and 9 bases from J, with 14 bases between. This CDR3 contains 13 residues. CDR1 is KGHDR, CDR2 SFDVKD, per germline. CDR3 DNA sequence: TGTGCCACCGCTCGCGGGGCTGGTTCACCCCTCCACTTT. It translates to CATARGAGSPLHF.

This clonotype appeared many times. This rearrangement joins TRBV7-9 to TRBJ2-5; a weak D match, TRBD2 (5 bases). CDR3 length: 15 amino acids. CDR1 SEHNR and CDR2 FQNEAQ come from the germline V gene (reference sequence). Trimming left V 4 bases short and J 4 bases short, with 16 bases between. The CDR3 DNA reads TGTGCCAGCAGCTCATCTCGATCTAGCAGAGAGACCCAGTACTTC. It is translated as CASSSSRSSRETQYF.

This clonotype has at least ten counts. Sequence at one end of the junction differs from germline and may be a read error. The V gene is TRBV20-1, the J gene TRBJ2-7; D is unresolved. The germline gives CDR1 DFQATT, CDR2 SNEGSKA (reference sequence). The CDR3 is 14 amino acids. The CDR3 region is CSARAPGSSHEQYF. CDR3 DNA sequence: TGCAGTGCTAGAGCCCCCGGCAGCTCCCACGAGCAGTACTTC.

This clonotype was observed a handful of times. The chain has TRBV19 and TRBJ2-1, with 11 bases identical to TRBD2. Trimming took 3 bases from V and 3 from J; bases not matched to a gene: 4. This CDR3 spans 16 amino acids. Germline loops: CDR1 LNHDA, CDR2 SQIVND (reference sequence). The CDR3 DNA reads TGTGCCAGTAGTATCATAGCGGGAGGGGGCTACAATGAGCAGTTCTTC. Its translation is CASSIIAGGGYNEQFF.

This clonotype was detected ten times or more. The chain employs TRBV3-1 and TRBJ2-1; TRBD2 aligns across 7 bases. CDR1 is LGHDT and CDR2 is YNNKEL in the germline V gene (reference sequence). CDR3 length equals 17 residues. Trimming at V came to 2 bases and at J to 4 bases, leaving 11 bases not matched to a gene. The CDR3 DNA is TGTGCCAGCAGCCAAACTCCGAGCGGGATAGGTTACAATGAGCAGTTCTTC. It is translated as CASSQTPSGIGYNEQFF.

A word on this clonotype: A read error is possible here, since a much larger clone lies one base away. The CDR3 carries no conserved terminal phenylalanine or tryptophan, so it likely arises from a read error. The J gene is TRBJ2-7, the V gene TRBV7-2; a possible D gene is TRBD1 (6 bases). This CDR3 is built from 13 residues. With 1 base removed from V and 5 bases from J, the gap between germline ends came to 9 bases. CDR1 SGHTA and CDR2 FQGNSA come from the germline V gene. The CDR3, as DNA: TGTGCCAGCAGCTTAGACAGGGAAAACGAGCAGTACCTC. It yields the protein CASSLDRENEQYL.

Here the CDR3 DNA reads TGTGCCAGCAGCCCCCTGATGTGGGCAGGCTCTGGGGCCAACGTCCTGACTTTC. It codes for CASSPLMWAGSGANVLTF. This sequence joins TRBV3-1 and TRBJ2-6; no reliable D call. In germline, CDR1 is LGHDT, CDR2 YNNKEL (reference sequence). The CDR3 is made up of 18 amino acids. V gave up 4 bases and J gave up 0 bases, with 16 bases separating them.

This clonotype occurred many times. This chain uses TRBV11-2 with TRBJ2-1; D is unclear. Between the trimmed V and J ends, which lost 1 base and 4 bases, there was a span of 5 bases. Per the germline V gene, CDR1 is SGHAT and CDR2 is FQNNGV. The CDR3 totals 13 residues. The DNA of the CDR3 is TGTGCCAGCAGCTTAGTGGTGTACAATGAGCAGTTCTTC. This codes for CASSLVVYNEQFF.

As to this clonotype: The final CDR3 position lacks the conserved phenylalanine or tryptophan, pointing to a likely read error. The chain links TRBV7-3 to TRBJ2-3, with 8 bases that match TRBD2. CDR3 length: 17 residues. The trim removed 3 bases at V and 3 bases at J, leaving 11 bases unmatched. Germline V CDR1 and CDR2: SGHTA, FQGTGA. The CDR3 nucleotides read TGTGCCAGCAGCTTTTCTACAGCGGGAGTTGGTACAGATACGCAGTATCTT. It yields the protein CASSFSTAGVGTDTQYL.

This clonotype was seen many times. DNA of the CDR3: TGTGCCAGCAGCCCCAGGGGGCGATTGACGACCGGGGAGCTGTTTTTT. It codes for CASSPRGRLTTGELFF. This chain joins TRBV11-2 and TRBJ2-2, with 8 bases aligning to TRBD1. Losses at the gene ends were 5 bases for V and 5 bases for J; bases not matched to a gene: 10. Germline loops: CDR1 SGHAT, CDR2 FQNNGV. The CDR3 has 16 residues.

Written as DNA, the CDR3 is TGTGCCAGCAGCGCCCGTGACAGGGGGCTGACTGAAGCTTTCTTT. This sequence encodes CASSARDRGLTEAFF. This chain uses TRBV11-2 with TRBJ1-1; 10 nucleotides line up with TRBD1. Germline CDR1 is SGHAT and CDR2 is FQNNGV. The CDR3 spans 15 residues. V lost 5 bases and J lost 5; bases outside the gene matches: 8.

The sample holds a few counts of this clonotype. The chain uses TRBV10-3 and TRBJ2-5, with TRBD2 identical over 12 bases. The V segment lost 10 bases and the J segment 2 bases; nucleotides outside the gene matches: 2. The CDR3 extends over 13 amino acids. Germline V gene lookup returns CDR1 ENHRY and CDR2 SYGVKD. The CDR3 protein is CATGTSGQETQYF. The CDR3 region has the DNA TGTGCCACCGGGACTAGCGGGCAAGAGACCCAGTACTTC.

This clonotype came up once. A read error may be the cause here, since a much bigger clone is one base away. This chain uses TRBV5-1 with TRBJ2-3; 7 bases line up with TRBD1. Germline values: CDR1 SGHRS, CDR2 YFSETQ. J was trimmed by 0 bases and V by 4 bases; bases with no gene match: 2. The CDR3 sequence is 14 residues long. The CDR3 DNA reads TGCGCCAGCAGCAGGGGACAGAGCACAGATACGCAGTATTTT. Its protein is CASSRGQSTDTQYF.

This clonotype was picked up a small number of times. J is TRBJ2-3 and V is TRBV11-3; D gene unclear. CDR3 length: 13 amino acids. Trimming took 5 bases from V and 2 from J, leaving 8 bases between them. Germline assignment: CDR1 SGHNT and CDR2 YENEEA. The CDR3 bases are TGTGCCAGCAGCCGAATCTACACAGATACGCAGTATTTT. As protein: CASSRIYTDTQYF.

The V call is TRBV12-5, the J call TRBJ1-1, with 10 bases aligning to TRBD1. The CDR3 sequence is 19 residues long. The ends lost 1 base at V and 0 bases at J; junction bases unmatched: 11. Germline CDR1 and CDR2: LGHNT and FRNRAP. CDR3 bases: TGTGCTAGTGGTTTGGGAGCCGGGACAGGGGTCACCATGAACACTGAAGCTTTCTTT. This gives the protein CASGLGAGTGVTMNTEAFF.